Listed below are T cell receptor beta chains from one sample, sequenced in a study of blood T cell repertoires in COVID-19. The method was immunoSEQ multiplex PCR; TCRdb's version includes in-frame clones alone and lacks a portion of them. The sample lists approximately 440,000 clones; about 91% were seen once. The specimen was peripheral blood. The origin of the receptors is a woman between 45 and 60 years old with COVID-19, enrolled during active disease. The CDR3 runs from the conserved cysteine through the conserved F or W. The D gene is left open where the match is weak. Size is stated for part of the rows, as once, few or many counts, or as a class when the clone is expanded.

14	.	once	TRBJ2-1	TRBV9	TGTGCCAGCAGCGGCCGGGACATTTACAATGAGCAGTTCTTC	CASSGRDIYNEQFF
15	.	.	TRBJ2-1	TRBV10-3	TGTGCCATCAGTGATGGGGCAGGTCGGGTTAGTGAGCAGTTCTTC	CAISDGAGRVSEQFF
13	.	.	TRBJ1-2	TRBV7-9	TGTGCCAGCAGCGCCAGGACTGGTTATGGCTACACCTTC	CASSARTGYGYTF
14	.	.	TRBJ1-5	TRBV19	TGTGCCAGTAGTATACGAGGGTTGGGGCAGCCCCAGCATTTT	CASSIRGLGQPQHF
14	TRBD1	.	TRBJ1-2	TRBV5-6	TGTGCCAGCAGCTTGGGACAGGGAAACTATGGCTACACCTTC	CASSLGQGNYGYTF
14	.	.	TRBJ2-1	TRBV19	TGTGCCACCTCTACCAGGGGGGTCAGGAATGAGCAGTTCTTC	CATSTRGVRNEQFF
15	.	.	TRBJ2-5	TRBV25-1	TGTGCCAGCAGTGAGTTGGCCCGGAGGCAAGAGACCCAGTACTTC	CASSELARRQETQYF
16	.	.	TRBJ1-3	TRBV30	TGTGCCTGGAGGAGGGAGGGCCTCAGCTCTGGAAACACCATATATTTT	CAWRREGLSSGNTIYF
16	.	.	TRBJ1-3	TRBV9	TGTGCCAGCAGCGTAGAGGCGGGGGAGTCTGGAAACACCATATATTTT	CASSVEAGESGNTIYF
13	.	.	TRBJ1-1	TRBV29-1	TGCACCGGGGGGGAGGGAAGGAACACTGAAGCTTTCTTT	CTGGEGRNTEAFF
15	TRBD2	few	TRBJ2-7	TRBV4-1	TGCGCCAGCAGCCGGATGGGACTAGCGGTAGAAGAGCAGTACTTC	CASSRMGLAVEEQYF
13	TRBD1	.	TRBJ2-7	TRBV10-3	TGTGCCATCAGAGGGGGACAGACCTACGAGCAGTACTTC	CAIRGGQTYEQYF
16	.	.	TRBJ1-4	TRBV25-1	TGTGCCAGCAGTGAAGGCGTCAAGGGGAGGAACGAAAAACTGTTTTTT	CASSEGVKGRNEKLFF
14	.	.	TRBJ1-4	TRBV7-9	TGTGCCAGCAGCTTAGTTCCATATCAGGAAAAACTGTTTTTT	CASSLVPYQEKLFF
14	TRBD1	.	TRBJ1-2	TRBV5-1	TGCGCCAGCAGCATCGGGACAGCTAACTATGGCTACACCTTC	CASSIGTANYGYTF
16	TRBD1	.	TRBJ1-1	TRBV19	TGTGCCAGTATGGGAGGGACAGGGGGAATGAACACTGAAGCTTTCTTT	CASMGGTGGMNTEAFF
18	TRBD2	once	TRBJ2-1	TRBV7-8	TGTGCCAGCAGCTTAGATTCCGGTCTAGCGGGGGTGGGGAATGAGCAGTTCTTC	CASSLDSGLAGVGNEQFF
15	.	.	TRBJ2-7	TRBV21-1	TGTGCCAGCAGCAAAGAGGGTGGACAGGCCTACGAGCAGTACTTC	CASSKEGGQAYEQYF
14	.	once	TRBJ1-5	TRBV5-8	TGTGCCAGCAGCTTGGGGCCCAGCAATCAGCCCCAGCATTTT	CASSLGPSNQPQHF
14	.	.	TRBJ1-5	TRBV27	TGTGCCAGCACCCCCCAGGGGCACGATCAGCCCCAGCATTTT	CASTPQGHDQPQHF
16	.	.	TRBJ1-2	TRBV11-2	TGTGCCAGCAGCTTAGGCCTCGGGGGAAACTTATATGGCTACACCTTC	CASSLGLGGNLYGYTF
16	.	.	TRBJ2-1	TRBV19	TGTGCCAGTAGTATGAGCGCGGGGGCCAAATACAATGAGCAGTTCTTC	CASSMSAGAKYNEQFF
13	.	.	TRBJ1-1	TRBV12-3/TRBV12-4	TGTGCCAGCAGTTTACGCCAGGGCACTGAAGCTTTCTTT	CASSLRQGTEAFF
15	TRBD2	once	TRBJ2-3	TRBV11-1	TGTGCCAGCAGCTTTGGCAGCGGGGGCACAGATACGCAGTATTTT	CASSFGSGGTDTQYF
14	TRBD1	.	TRBJ2-3	TRBV28	TGTGCCAGCAGTTCGGGACAGGGTTTAGATACGCAGTATTTT	CASSSGQGLDTQYF
17	TRBD1	once	TRBJ2-3	TRBV10-3	TGTGCCATCAGTGAGAGGGCAGGGGGCTCCGCCACAGATACGCAGTATTTT	CAISERAGGSATDTQYF
14	.	.	TRBJ2-2	TRBV28	TGTGCCAGCAGTACCCGGGGGGCCACCGGGGAGCTGTTTTTT	CASSTRGATGELFF